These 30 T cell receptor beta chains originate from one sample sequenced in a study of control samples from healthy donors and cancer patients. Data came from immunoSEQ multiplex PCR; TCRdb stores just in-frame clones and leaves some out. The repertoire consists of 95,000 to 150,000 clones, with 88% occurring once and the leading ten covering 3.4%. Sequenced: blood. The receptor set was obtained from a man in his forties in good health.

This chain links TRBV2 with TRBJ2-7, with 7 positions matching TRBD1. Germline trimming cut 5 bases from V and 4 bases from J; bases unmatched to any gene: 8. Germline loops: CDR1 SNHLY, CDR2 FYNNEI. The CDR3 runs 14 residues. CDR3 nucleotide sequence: TGTGCCAGCAGTAAACCGGGACAGCAATACGAGCAGTACTTC. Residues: CASSKPGQQYEQYF.

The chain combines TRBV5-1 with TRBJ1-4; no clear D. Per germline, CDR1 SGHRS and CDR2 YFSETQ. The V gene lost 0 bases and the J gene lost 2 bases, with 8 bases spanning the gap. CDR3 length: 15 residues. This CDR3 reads CASSLEGGTNEKLFF. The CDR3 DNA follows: TGCGCCAGCAGCTTGGAGGGCGGGACTAATGAAAAACTGTTTTTT.

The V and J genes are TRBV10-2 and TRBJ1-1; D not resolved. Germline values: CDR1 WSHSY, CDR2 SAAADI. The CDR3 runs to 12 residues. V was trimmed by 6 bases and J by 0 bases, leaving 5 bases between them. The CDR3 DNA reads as TGCGCCAGCAGGGGAATGAACACTGAAGCTTTCTTT. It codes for CASRGMNTEAFF.

This chain's CDR3 is CASSTGGAAQPQHF. CDR3 DNA: TGTGCCAGCAGTACCGGTGGTGCGGCGCAGCCCCAGCATTTT. This sequence joins TRBV6-5 and TRBJ1-5; no reliable D call. CDR1 and CDR2 (germline): MNHEY, SVGAGI. The CDR3 covers 14 residues. Trimming took off 5 bases at V and 7 bases at J, with 15 bases between the two ends.

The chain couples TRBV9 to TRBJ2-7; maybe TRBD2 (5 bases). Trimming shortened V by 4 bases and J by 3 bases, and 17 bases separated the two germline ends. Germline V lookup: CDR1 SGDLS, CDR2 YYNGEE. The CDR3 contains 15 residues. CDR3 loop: CASSPSSAGYYEQYF. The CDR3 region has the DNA TGTGCCAGCAGCCCTAGCTCAGCAGGCTACTACGAGCAGTACTTC.

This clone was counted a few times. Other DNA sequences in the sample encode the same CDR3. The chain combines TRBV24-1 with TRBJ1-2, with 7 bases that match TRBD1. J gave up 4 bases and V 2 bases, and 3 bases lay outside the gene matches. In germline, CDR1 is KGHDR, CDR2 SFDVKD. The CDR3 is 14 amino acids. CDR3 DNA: TGTGCCACCAGTGATTGGACAGGCCTCTATGGCTACACCTTC. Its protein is CATSDWTGLYGYTF.

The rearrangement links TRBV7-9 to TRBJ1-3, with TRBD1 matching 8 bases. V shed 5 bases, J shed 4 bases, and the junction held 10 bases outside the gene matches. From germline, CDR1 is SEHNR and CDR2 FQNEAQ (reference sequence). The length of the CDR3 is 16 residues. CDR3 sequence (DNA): TGTGCCAGCAGCAGAAATCAGGGGGCATCCGGAAACACCATATATTTT. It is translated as CASSRNQGASGNTIYF.

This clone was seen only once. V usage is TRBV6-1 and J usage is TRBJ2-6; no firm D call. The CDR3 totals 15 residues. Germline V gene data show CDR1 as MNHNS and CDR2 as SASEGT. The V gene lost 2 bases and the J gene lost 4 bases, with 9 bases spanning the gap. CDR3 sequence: CASSEPTAGANVLTF. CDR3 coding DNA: TGTGCCAGCAGTGAACCAACAGCAGGGGCCAACGTCCTGACTTTC.

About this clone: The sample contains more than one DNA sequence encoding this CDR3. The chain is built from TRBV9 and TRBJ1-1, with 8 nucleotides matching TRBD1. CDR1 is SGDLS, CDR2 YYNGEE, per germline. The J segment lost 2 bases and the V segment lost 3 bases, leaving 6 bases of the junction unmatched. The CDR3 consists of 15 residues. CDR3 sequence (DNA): TGTGCCAGCAGCGCCTCGACAGGGGTTAACACTGAAGCTTTCTTT. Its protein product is CASSASTGVNTEAFF. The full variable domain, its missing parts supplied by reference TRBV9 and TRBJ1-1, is DSGVTQTPKHLITATGQRVTLRCSPRSGDLSVYWYQQSLDQGLQFLIQYYNGEERAKGNILERFSAQQFPDLHSELNLSSLELGDSALYFCASSASTGVNTEAFFGQGTRLTVV.

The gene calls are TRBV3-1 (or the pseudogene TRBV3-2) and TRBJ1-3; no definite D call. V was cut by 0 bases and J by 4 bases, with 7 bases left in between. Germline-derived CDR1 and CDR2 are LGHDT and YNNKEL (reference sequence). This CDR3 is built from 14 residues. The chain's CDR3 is CASSQEGIGNTIYF. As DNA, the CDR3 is TGTGCCAGCAGCCAAGAAGGCATCGGAAACACCATATATTTT.

For the CDR3, the DNA is TGTGCCACCAGGACGACAGGGACTAGTCAGCCCCAGCATTTT. Translation gives CATRTTGTSQPQHF. The J gene is TRBJ1-5, the V gene TRBV15; 7 bases map to TRBD1. CDR1 is LNHNV, CDR2 YYDKDF, per germline (reference sequence). The CDR3 is 14 residues long. J lost 6 bases, V lost 6 bases, and 8 bases had no gene match.

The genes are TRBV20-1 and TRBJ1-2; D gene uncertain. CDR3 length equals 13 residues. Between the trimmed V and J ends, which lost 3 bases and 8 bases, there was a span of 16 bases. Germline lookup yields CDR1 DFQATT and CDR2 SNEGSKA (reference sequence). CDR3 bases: TGCAGTGCTAGTGATCGGATTCCCCGGGGCTACACCTTC. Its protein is CSASDRIPRGYTF.

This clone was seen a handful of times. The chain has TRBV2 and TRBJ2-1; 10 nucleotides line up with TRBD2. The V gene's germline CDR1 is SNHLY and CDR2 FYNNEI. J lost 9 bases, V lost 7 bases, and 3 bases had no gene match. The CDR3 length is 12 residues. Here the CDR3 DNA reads TGTGCCAGCATACTAGCGGGGTTTGAGCAGTTCTTC. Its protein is CASILAGFEQFF. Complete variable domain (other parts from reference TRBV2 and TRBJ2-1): EPEVTQTPSHQVTQMGQEVILRCVPISNHLYFYWYRQILGQKVEFLVSFYNNEISEKSEIFDDQFSVERPDGSNFTLKIRSTKLEDSAMYFCASILAGFEQFFGPGTRLTVL.

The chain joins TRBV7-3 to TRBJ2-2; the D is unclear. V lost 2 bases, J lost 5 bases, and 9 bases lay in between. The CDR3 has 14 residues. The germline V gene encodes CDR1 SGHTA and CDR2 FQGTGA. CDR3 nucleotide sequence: TGTGCCAGCAGCTTAGGCGCCGGTACCGGGGAGCTGTTTTTT. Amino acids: CASSLGAGTGELFF.

The CDR3 reads CSRASGNTIYF. CDR3 in DNA: TGCAGTCGGGCGTCTGGAAACACCATATATTTT. The chain joins TRBV20-1 to TRBJ1-3; no clear D gene. Germline CDR1 reads DFQATT; CDR2 reads SNEGSKA (reference sequence). With 8 bases removed from V and 1 base from J, the gap between germline ends came to 6 bases. The CDR3 runs 11 residues.

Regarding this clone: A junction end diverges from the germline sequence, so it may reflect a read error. The CDR3 loop is CASSSPMTGNPGELFF. The CDR3 DNA follows: TGCGCCAGCAGCTCCCCGATGACAGGGAACCCCGGGGAGCTGTTTTTT. The chain joins TRBV5-1 to TRBJ2-2, with 7 bases fitting TRBD1. The CDR3 consists of 16 residues. Germline V gene sequence: CDR1 SGHRS, CDR2 YFSETQ.

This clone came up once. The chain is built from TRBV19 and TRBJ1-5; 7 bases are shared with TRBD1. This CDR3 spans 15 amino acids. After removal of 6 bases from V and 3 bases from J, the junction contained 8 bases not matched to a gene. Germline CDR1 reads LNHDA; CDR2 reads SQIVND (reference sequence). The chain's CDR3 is CASRLTGEPNQPQHF. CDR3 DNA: TGTGCCAGTAGATTAACAGGGGAACCCAATCAGCCCCAGCATTTT.

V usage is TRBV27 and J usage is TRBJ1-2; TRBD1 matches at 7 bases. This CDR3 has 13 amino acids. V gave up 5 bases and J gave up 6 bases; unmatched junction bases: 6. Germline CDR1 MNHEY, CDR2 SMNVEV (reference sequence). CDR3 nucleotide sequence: TGTGCCAGCAGTAGAAGACAGGGAGATGGCTACACCTTC. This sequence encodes CASSRRQGDGYTF.

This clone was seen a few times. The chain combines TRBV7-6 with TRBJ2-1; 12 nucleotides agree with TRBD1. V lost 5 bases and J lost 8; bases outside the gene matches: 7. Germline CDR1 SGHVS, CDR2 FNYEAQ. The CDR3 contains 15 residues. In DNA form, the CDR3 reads TGTGCCAGCAGCCCGGGACAGGGGGCTGGAGATGAGCAGTTCTTC. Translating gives CASSPGQGAGDEQFF.

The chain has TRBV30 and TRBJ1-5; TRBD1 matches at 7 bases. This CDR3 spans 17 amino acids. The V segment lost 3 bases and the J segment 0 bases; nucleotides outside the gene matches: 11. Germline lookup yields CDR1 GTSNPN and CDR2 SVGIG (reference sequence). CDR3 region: CAWSSPGTANSNQPQHF. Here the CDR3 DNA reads TGTGCCTGGAGCTCCCCCGGGACAGCAAATAGCAATCAGCCCCAGCATTTT.

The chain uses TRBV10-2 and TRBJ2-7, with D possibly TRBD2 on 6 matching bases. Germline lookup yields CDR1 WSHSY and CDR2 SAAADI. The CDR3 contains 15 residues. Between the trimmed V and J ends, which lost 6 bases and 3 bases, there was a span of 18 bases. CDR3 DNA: TGCGCCAGCAGCCAAGGACTGGGAGGCAACTACGAGCAGTACTTC. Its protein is CASSQGLGGNYEQYF.

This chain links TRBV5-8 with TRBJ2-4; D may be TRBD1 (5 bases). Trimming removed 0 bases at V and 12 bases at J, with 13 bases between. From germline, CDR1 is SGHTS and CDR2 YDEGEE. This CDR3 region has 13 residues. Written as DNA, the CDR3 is TGTGCCAGCAGCTTGGGACAGCCAAGGGGTCAGTACTTC. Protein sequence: CASSLGQPRGQYF.

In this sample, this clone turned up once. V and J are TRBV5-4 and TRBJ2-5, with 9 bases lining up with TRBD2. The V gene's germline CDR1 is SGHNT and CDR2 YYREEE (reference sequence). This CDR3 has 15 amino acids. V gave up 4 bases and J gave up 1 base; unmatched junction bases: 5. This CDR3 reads CASSRGLAIQETQYF. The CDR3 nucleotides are TGTGCCAGCAGCAGGGGACTAGCAATCCAAGAGACCCAGTACTTC.

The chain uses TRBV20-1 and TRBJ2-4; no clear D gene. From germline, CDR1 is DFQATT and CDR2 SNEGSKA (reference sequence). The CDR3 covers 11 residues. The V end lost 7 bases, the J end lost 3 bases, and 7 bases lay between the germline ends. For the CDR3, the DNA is TGCAGTGTCGCTATCAAAAACATTCAGTACTTC. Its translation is CSVAIKNIQYF.

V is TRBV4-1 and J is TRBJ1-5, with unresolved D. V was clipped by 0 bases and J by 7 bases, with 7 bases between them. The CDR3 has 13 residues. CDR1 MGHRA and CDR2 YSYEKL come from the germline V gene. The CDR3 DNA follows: TGCGCCAGCAGCCAAGATCGAGGACAGCCCCAGCATTTT. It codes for CASSQDRGQPQHF.

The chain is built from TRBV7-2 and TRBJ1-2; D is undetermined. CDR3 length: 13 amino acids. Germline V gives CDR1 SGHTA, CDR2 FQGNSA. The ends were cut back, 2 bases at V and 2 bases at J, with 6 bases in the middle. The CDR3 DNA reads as TGTGCCAGCAGCTTAAAGGGCAACTATGGCTACACCTTC. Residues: CASSLKGNYGYTF.

CDR3 nucleotides: TGTGCCAGCAGCTTAGATGCCGGGGAGCTGTTTTTT. This sequence encodes CASSLDAGELFF. This chain uses TRBV7-3 with TRBJ2-2, with D hard to call. CDR3 length: 12 residues. Deletions cut 2 bases from V and 6 bases from J, with 4 bases between. CDR1 SGHTA and CDR2 FQGTGA come from the germline V gene.

The CDR3 protein is CASSLQLDTQYF. The CDR3, as DNA: TGTGCCAGCTCACTCCAGTTGGATACGCAGTATTTT. V is TRBV18 and J is TRBJ2-3, with no clear D. Germline CDR1 KGHSH, CDR2 LQKENI. Trimming removed 4 bases at V and 6 bases at J, with 8 bases between. The CDR3 runs 12 residues.

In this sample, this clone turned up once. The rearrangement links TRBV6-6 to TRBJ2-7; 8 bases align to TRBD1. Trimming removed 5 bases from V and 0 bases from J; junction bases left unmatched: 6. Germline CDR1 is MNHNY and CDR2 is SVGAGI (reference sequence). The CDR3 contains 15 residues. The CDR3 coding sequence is TGTGCCAGCAGTCAAGGACAGGGCAACTCCTACGAGCAGTACTTC. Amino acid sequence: CASSQGQGNSYEQYF.

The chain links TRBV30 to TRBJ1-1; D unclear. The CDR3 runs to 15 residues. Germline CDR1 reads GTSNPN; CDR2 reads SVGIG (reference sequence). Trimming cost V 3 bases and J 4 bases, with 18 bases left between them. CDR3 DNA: TGTGCCTGGAGGCGACCCGGGAACCTGGGCACTGAAGCTTTCTTT. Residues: CAWRRPGNLGTEAFF.